A selection of T cell receptor beta chains follows, all from one sample in a study of T cells in narcolepsy. The assay was immunoSEQ multiplex PCR, and TCRdb's table has in-frame clones only and misses some. The repertoire holds about 26,000 clones, with about four fifths as singletons. The sequenced sample consisted of memory (CD45RA-) CD4+ T cells from blood. Every receptor here comes from a human donor in good health. Both conserved end residues are part of each CDR3. D genes are given only for firm matches. Size is stated for part of the rows, as once, few or many counts, or as a class when the clone is expanded.

clone_size,d_call,v_call,j_call,cdr3_aa,cdr3_nt
NA,NA,TRBV4-2,TRBJ2-5,CASSQGRQGPGETQYF,TGTGCCAGCAGCCAAGGGCGACAAGGCCCTGGAGAGACCCAGTACTTC
NA,TRBD1,TRBV5-1,TRBJ2-1,CASSSIRQGARDEQFF,TGCGCCAGCAGCTCAATACGACAGGGGGCTAGGGATGAGCAGTTCTTC
once,TRBD2,TRBV9,TRBJ2-7,CASSPRGRGEQYF,TGTGCCAGCAGCCCCCGGGGGAGGGGCGAGCAGTACTTC
NA,NA,TRBV27,TRBJ2-2,CASSTPGALGTGELFF,TGTGCCAGCAGTACCCCAGGAGCCTTGGGCACCGGGGAGCTGTTTTTT
NA,NA,TRBV6-5,TRBJ1-3,CASSFQQGRSGNTIYF,TGTGCCAGCAGTTTTCAGCAGGGGAGATCTGGAAACACCATATATTTT
NA,NA,TRBV29-1,TRBJ2-6,CSVARSGANVLTF,TGCAGCGTTGCCAGGTCTGGGGCCAACGTCCTGACTTTC
NA,TRBD2,TRBV4-1,TRBJ2-7,CASSQDGERELYEQYF,TGCGCCAGCAGCCAAGATGGGGAGCGGGAGCTGTACGAGCAGTACTTC
NA,NA,TRBV5-1,TRBJ1-5,CASSLGDEFGNQPQHF,TGCGCCAGCAGCTTGGGAGACGAATTCGGCAATCAGCCCCAGCATTTT
NA,TRBD2,TRBV5-1,TRBJ2-1,CASSWEGQNNEQFF,TGCGCCAGCAGCTGGGAGGGCCAGAACAATGAGCAGTTCTTC
NA,NA,TRBV14,TRBJ1-6,CASSQGLNNSPLHF,TGTGCCAGCAGCCAAGGGTTGAACAATTCACCCCTCCACTTT
NA,TRBD2,TRBV30,TRBJ2-3,CAWIMSASGDTQYF,TGTGCCTGGATTATGTCGGCTAGCGGGGATACGCAGTATTTT
NA,NA,TRBV7-8,TRBJ2-2,CASSQMGSSNAGELFF,TGTGCCAGCAGCCAGATGGGCTCCTCGAACGCCGGGGAGCTGTTTTTT
NA,TRBD1,TRBV5-1,TRBJ2-7,CASSSPTGMTSEQYF,TGCGCCAGCAGCTCCCCGACAGGGATGACCTCCGAGCAGTACTTC
NA,NA,TRBV30,TRBJ1-6,CAWGGGANSPLHF,TGTGCCTGGGGCGGGGGGGCTAATTCACCCCTCCACTTT
few,TRBD1,TRBV7-3,TRBJ2-6,CASSLVGTGGSGANVLTF,TGTGCCAGCAGCTTAGTCGGGACAGGGGGTTCTGGGGCCAACGTCCTGACTTTC
NA,TRBD2,TRBV5-1,TRBJ2-3,CASSYPTSADTQYF,TGCGCCAGCAGCTACCCGACTAGCGCGGATACGCAGTATTTT
few,NA,TRBV4-2,TRBJ2-1,CASSPRTKSGYNEQFF,TGTGCCAGCAGCCCACGAACCAAAAGCGGGTACAATGAGCAGTTCTTC
NA,NA,TRBV5-1,TRBJ2-5,CASSLEPPQETQYF,TGCGCCAGCAGCTTGGAGCCGCCTCAAGAGACCCAGTACTTC
NA,NA,TRBV9,TRBJ1-6,CASSVGQGNSPLHF,TGTGCCAGCAGCGTAGGGCAGGGGAATTCACCCCTCCACTTT
NA,NA,TRBV6-6,TRBJ1-6,CASSGQGDGKSPLHF,TGTGCCAGCAGTGGGCAAGGGGACGGAAAATCACCCCTCCACTTT
NA,TRBD1,TRBV13,TRBJ1-4,CASSWGTGQLFF,TGTGCCAGCAGCTGGGGGACAGGACAACTGTTTTTT
NA,TRBD2,TRBV13,TRBJ2-3,CASSLVAGGITDTQYF,TGTGCCAGCAGCTTAGTGGCGGGAGGGATCACAGATACGCAGTATTTT